These 15 T cell receptor beta chains originate from one sample sequenced in a study of T-cell reconstitution after alpha-beta-depleted transplantation in children. Preparation of the TCRbeta library involved a method that used unique molecular identifiers. TCRdb reprocessed the PCR reads with MiXCR, giving one entry per CDR3 protein. The sample holds approximately 500,000 distinct CDR3 sequences; 10% to 13% are singletons and the top ten take 2% to 2.5%. Source: PBMCs, taken before TCRalphabeta/CD19-depleted stem cell transplant. The receptors were gathered from a child younger than 10 with inherited bone marrow failure, due to receive a stem cell transplant.

Many counts were recorded for this clonotype. The genes are TRBV15 and TRBJ1-2; 9 positions match TRBD1. V lost 3 bases, J lost 2 bases, and 13 bases stayed unmatched. In germline, CDR1 is LNHNV, CDR2 YYDKDF (reference sequence). The CDR3 has 18 amino acids. The CDR3 here is CATSSPGTGILGNYGYTF. In DNA, the CDR3 is TGTGCCACCAGCAGCCCCGGGACAGGGATCTTAGGAAACTATGGCTACACCTTC. Variable domain in full (rest from reference TRBV15 and TRBJ1-2): DAMVIQNPRYQVTQFGKPVTLSCSQTLNHNVMYWYQQKSSQAPKLLFHYYDKDFNNEADTPDNFQSRRPNTSFCFLDIRSPGLGDTAMYLCATSSPGTGILGNYGYTFGSGTRLTVV.

Concerning this clonotype: A much larger clone lies a single base off, so this may be a read error. The V and J genes are TRBV29-1 and TRBJ2-7; 7 nucleotides line up with TRBD2. The germline V gene has CDR1 SQVTM and CDR2 ANQGSEA. The CDR3 covers 15 residues. V lost 1 base and J lost 0; bases outside the gene matches: 6. The chain's CDR3 is CSVEVGGRGSYEQYV. In DNA form, the CDR3 reads TGCAGCGTTGAAGTGGGGGGGAGGGGCTCCTACGAGCAGTACGTC.

In its sample, this clonotype was seen a few times. In DNA, the CDR3 is TGTGCCAGCAGCTTGGCCACCGACAGCTACAATGAGCAGTTCTTC. Protein: CASSLATDSYNEQFF. The chain employs TRBV5-5 and TRBJ2-1; maybe TRBD1 (5 bases). The CDR3 runs 15 residues. Germline loops: CDR1 SGHKS, CDR2 YYEKEE (reference sequence). V gave up 0 bases and J gave up 3 bases, with 10 bases separating them.

This clonotype was seen ten or more times. This chain joins TRBV19 and TRBJ2-7, with D unresolved. The CDR3 has 12 residues. The V gene lost 3 bases and the J gene lost 3 bases, with 6 bases spanning the gap. Germline CDR1 LNHDA, CDR2 SQIVND (reference sequence). The chain's CDR3 is CASSMGFYEQYF. In DNA form, the CDR3 reads TGTGCCAGTAGTATGGGGTTCTACGAGCAGTACTTC.

This clonotype occurred many times. The V gene is TRBV15, the J gene TRBJ1-2; TRBD1 agrees at 7 bases. CDR3 size: 16 residues. Germline V gene data show CDR1 as LNHNV and CDR2 as YYDKDF (reference sequence). V was clipped by 4 bases and J by 0 bases; unmatched bases: 8. CDR3 protein: CATSINRGPSNYGYTF. CDR3 bases: TGTGCCACCAGCATCAACAGGGGACCCTCTAACTATGGCTACACCTTC.

This clonotype has ten or more counts. The chain joins TRBV5-1 to TRBJ2-1; TRBD2 agrees at 10 bases. The V segment lost 2 bases and the J segment 7 bases; nucleotides outside the gene matches: 3. CDR1 is SGHRS, CDR2 YFSETQ, per germline. This CDR3 spans 14 amino acids. For the CDR3, the DNA is TGCGCCAGCAGCTTCCTAGCGGGAGCTAATGAGCAGTTCTTC. This sequence encodes CASSFLAGANEQFF.

This clonotype was picked up many times. This sequence joins TRBV5-1 and TRBJ2-5, with D perhaps TRBD2 (5 bases). The V gene's germline CDR1 is SGHRS and CDR2 YFSETQ. V lost 0 bases, J lost 1 base, and 13 bases lay in between. The CDR3 is made up of 16 amino acids. The CDR3 sequence: CASSLDGRLFQETQYF. DNA of the CDR3: TGCGCCAGCAGCTTGGATGGCCGACTATTCCAAGAGACCCAGTACTTC.

This clonotype was counted ten times or more. The chain employs TRBV11-2 and TRBJ2-1; D unclear. This CDR3 has 14 residues. CDR1 is SGHAT, CDR2 FQNNGV, per germline. V dropped 2 bases and J dropped 1 base, with 6 bases sitting between them. Here the CDR3 DNA reads TGTGCCAGCAGCTTACCCTCATCCTACAATGAGCAGTTCTTC. Protein sequence: CASSLPSSYNEQFF.

At least ten counts were recorded for this clonotype. The chain combines TRBV11-2 with TRBJ2-1; D unresolved. The CDR3 is made up of 12 amino acids. V lost 5 bases and J 5 bases, leaving 7 bases between the germline ends. Germline assignment: CDR1 SGHAT and CDR2 FQNNGV. This CDR3 reads CASSVSHNEQFF. The CDR3 bases are TGTGCCAGCAGCGTCTCTCACAATGAGCAGTTCTTC. The variable domain in full, completed from reference TRBV11-2 and TRBJ2-1, reads EAGVAQSPRYKIIEKRQSVAFWCNPISGHATLYWYQQILGQGPKLLIQFQNNGVVDDSQLPKDRFSAERLKGVDSTLKIQPAKLEDSAVYLCASSVSHNEQFFGPGTRLTVL.

The V gene is TRBV5-1, the J gene TRBJ2-1; perhaps TRBD1 as D (5 bases). Germline CDR1 is SGHRS and CDR2 is YFSETQ. Trimming removed 0 bases at V and 3 bases at J, with 13 bases between. This CDR3 spans 16 amino acids. In DNA, the CDR3 is TGCGCCAGCAGCTTGGCGCGTCAGGGTCTCTACAATGAGCAGTTCTTC. It translates to CASSLARQGLYNEQFF.

This clonotype came up many times. The gene calls are TRBV11-2 and TRBJ2-5; no firm D call. The CDR3 runs 12 residues. V lost 5 bases to trimming and J lost 4 bases, with 8 bases between them. Looked up from germline, CDR1 is SGHAT and CDR2 is FQNNGV. CDR3 in amino acids: CASSAWGETQYF. The CDR3 coding sequence is TGTGCCAGCAGCGCGTGGGGAGAGACCCAGTACTTC.

This clonotype was recorded many times. The V gene is TRBV3-1, the J gene TRBJ2-7, with a weak D call TRBD1 (5 bases). V lost 3 bases and J lost 5, with 26 bases in between. CDR1 is LGHDT and CDR2 is YNNKEL in the germline V gene (reference sequence). The CDR3 has 18 amino acids. CDR3 sequence reads: CASSQIIKLYRLIDEQYF. CDR3 sequence (DNA): TGTGCCAGCAGCCAGATAATAAAACTATACAGGTTAATAGACGAGCAGTACTTC.

This clonotype was counted many times. The CDR3 is CASSGQNLYEQYF. The CDR3 nucleotides are TGTGCCAGCAGCGGACAGAACCTCTACGAGCAGTACTTC. The chain is built from TRBV6-5 and TRBJ2-7, with a possible D match to TRBD1 (6 bases). Deletions cut 6 bases from V and 3 bases from J, with 12 bases between. The CDR3 length is 13 residues. Per the germline V gene, CDR1 is MNHEY and CDR2 is SVGAGI.

At least ten counts were recorded for this clonotype. This chain uses TRBV5-1 with TRBJ2-7, with TRBD1 as a possible D gene (6 bases). V shed 0 bases and J shed 0 bases, with 13 bases lying between them. CDR1 is SGHRS and CDR2 is YFSETQ in the germline V gene. The CDR3 contains 16 residues. The CDR3, as DNA: TGCGCCAGCAGCTTGGCTGCTACAGGGAGCTCCTACGAGCAGTACTTC. Encoded protein: CASSLAATGSSYEQYF.

This clonotype has a count of ten or more. V gene TRBV5-1 combines with J gene TRBJ1-1, with D tentatively TRBD1 (5 bases). The V end lost 7 bases, the J end lost 4 bases, and 14 bases lay between the germline ends. The CDR3 contains 13 residues. CDR1 and CDR2 (germline): SGHRS, YFSETQ. The CDR3 region has the DNA TGCGCCAGCGAAGGGTCAGGGTCCACTGAAGCTTTCTTT. Its translation is CASEGSGSTEAFF.